This paragraph covers one TCR beta chain sequence. The CDR3 length is 14 residues. Per the germline V gene, CDR1 is LNHDA and CDR2 is SQIVND (reference sequence). The V end was cut by 4 bases, the J end by 6 bases, with 13 bases between. The sample comes from a study of blood T cell repertoires in COVID-19. Study-wide background: Material from acute and convalescent COVID-19 was sourced from the United States, Italy and Spain. PBMCs, B-cell-depleted T cells, or T cells were the source of the cDNA or gDNA that made up the material.

Original processing methods: Cell counts per sample came from amplifying reference gene primers. Repertoires were generated with immunoSEQ multiplex PCR, while TCRdb's copy carries only in-frame clones and drops some. That table supplies the V and J calls and clone size; D and trimming were determined from the DNA. The sample has some 43,000 clones, about 91% seen once; the top ten hold approximately 15%. V is TRBV19 and J is TRBJ1-5, with a tentative D call TRBD1 (6 bases). This receptor was taken from a man aged 55 to 70 with active COVID-19. Sequenced sample: peripheral blood. This CDR3 reads CASSKERGFQPQHF. The CDR3 coding sequence is TGTGCCAGTAGTAAGGAGAGGGGGTTTCAGCCCCAGCATTTT.